These 28 T cell receptor beta chains originate from one sample sequenced in a study of blood T cell repertoires in COVID-19. The assay was immunoSEQ multiplex PCR, and TCRdb's table has in-frame clones only and misses some. The sample consists of over 65,000 clones, roughly 82% of them appearing once. The sequencing sample was made of peripheral blood. The receptors come from a man at least 80 years old with active COVID-19.

The chain carries TRBV9 and TRBJ1-3, with a possible D match to TRBD1 (6 bases). CDR1 is SGDLS and CDR2 is YYNGEE in the germline V gene. The V end was cut by 3 bases, the J end by 0 bases, with 16 bases between. CDR3 length equals 17 residues. In DNA form, the CDR3 reads TGTGCCAGCAGCGGGGGAGAGCCCAGGGGCTCTGGAAACACCATATATTTT. Its protein is CASSGGEPRGSGNTIYF.

This clone was observed once. CDR3 DNA sequence: TGTGCCAGCAGTTTAGGAAAGGGTCAGGGACCCCTCCACTTT. It is translated as CASSLGKGQGPLHF. V and J are TRBV6-5 and TRBJ1-6, with D possibly matching TRBD1 (5 bases). V was shortened by 4 bases and J by 12 bases, with 16 bases between the two germline ends. In germline, CDR1 is MNHEY, CDR2 SVGAGI. The CDR3 covers 14 residues.

V usage is TRBV5-1 and J usage is TRBJ1-6; no definite D call. The CDR3 loop spans 15 amino acids. Germline V gene data show CDR1 as SGHRS and CDR2 as YFSETQ. The germline V and J ends were trimmed by 4 bases and 10 bases, with 18 bases remaining between them. CDR3 region: CASSPTMTISSPLHF. The CDR3 DNA sequence: TGCGCCAGCAGCCCAACAATGACTATATCGTCACCCCTCCACTTT. Drawing the rest from reference TRBV5-1 and TRBJ1-6, the complete variable domain is KAGVTQTPRYLIKTRGQQVTLSCSPISGHRSVSWYQQTPGQGLQFLFEYFSETQRNKGNFPGRFSGRQFSNSRSEMNVSTLELGDSALYLCASSPTMTISSPLHFGNGTRLTVT.

V gene TRBV11-1 combines with J gene TRBJ2-5, with D maybe TRBD2 (6 bases). Trimming took 6 bases from V and 1 from J, leaving 9 bases between them. The CDR3 loop spans 13 amino acids. CDR1 and CDR2 (germline): SGHAT, FQDESV (reference sequence). The CDR3 loop reads CASRVSGQETQYF. CDR3 bases: TGTGCCAGCAGGGTTAGCGGCCAAGAGACCCAGTACTTC.

In its sample, this clone was seen a few times. This chain connects TRBV7-6 to TRBJ2-7, with 8 positions matching TRBD1. Germline assignment: CDR1 SGHVS and CDR2 FNYEAQ. The CDR3 has 17 amino acids. The V and J ends lost 7 bases and 0 bases, in that order; junction bases with no gene match: 14. CDR3 protein: CASKPNPRDRSSYEQYF. As DNA, the CDR3 is TGTGCCAGCAAACCCAACCCCCGGGACAGGAGCTCCTACGAGCAGTACTTC.

V is TRBV9 and J is TRBJ1-2; D is perhaps TRBD1 (5 bases). V was cut by 3 bases and J by 5 bases, with 17 bases left in between. CDR3 length: 15 residues. CDR1 SGDLS and CDR2 YYNGEE come from the germline V gene. CDR3 in amino acids: CASSASQASVYGYTF. DNA of the CDR3: TGTGCCAGCAGCGCTTCACAGGCGTCGGTATATGGCTACACCTTC.

This rearrangement joins TRBV4-3 to TRBJ1-3; the match to TRBD1 covers 9 bases. There are 17 residues in the CDR3. CDR1 is LGHNA, CDR2 YSLEER, per germline. The ends lost 2 bases at V and 0 bases at J; junction bases unmatched: 5. CDR3 DNA sequence: TGCGCCAGCAGCCAAACAAGGACAGGGGTCTCTGGAAACACCATATATTTT. It yields the protein CASSQTRTGVSGNTIYF.

The chain combines TRBV5-5 with TRBJ2-1; weak D call: TRBD2 (5 bases). CDR3 length: 13 amino acids. V was shortened by 4 bases and J by 5 bases, with 10 bases between the two germline ends. Germline values: CDR1 SGHKS, CDR2 YYEKEE (reference sequence). Written as DNA, the CDR3 is TGTGCCAGCAGCCTTGGACTCGACAATGAGCAGTTCTTC. This gives the protein CASSLGLDNEQFF.

This chain connects TRBV4-3 to TRBJ1-2, with D maybe TRBD1 (6 bases). CDR1 and CDR2 from the germline V gene are LGHNA and YSLEER. The CDR3 loop spans 15 amino acids. With 4 bases removed from V and 4 bases from J, the gap between germline ends came to 16 bases. In DNA form, the CDR3 reads TGCGCCAGCAGCCCCGGCGGGGGGCTTGGCTATGGCTACACCTTC. Its translation is CASSPGGGLGYGYTF.

The chain joins TRBV6-5 to TRBJ2-5, with TRBD2 identical over 9 bases. The ends lost 0 bases at V and 0 bases at J; junction bases unmatched: 2. The germline CDR1 and CDR2 sequences are MNHEY and SVGAGI. The CDR3 is 16 residues long. The CDR3 spells CASSYSLAGNQETQYF. DNA for the CDR3: TGTGCCAGCAGTTACTCTCTAGCGGGGAACCAAGAGACCCAGTACTTC.

The gene calls are TRBV4-3 and TRBJ2-7, with 9 positions matching TRBD2. This CDR3 contains 19 residues. Germline trimming cut 0 bases from V and 0 bases from J; bases unmatched to any gene: 12. The germline V gene has CDR1 LGHNA and CDR2 YSLEER. The CDR3, as DNA: TGCGCCAGCAGCCAAGATACGAGCGGGGGGCCCGGGAGCTCCTACGAGCAGTACTTC. It codes for CASSQDTSGGPGSSYEQYF.

V and J are TRBV4-1 and TRBJ2-5, with D maybe TRBD2 (6 bases). CDR3 length: 16 residues. The ends were cut back, 4 bases at V and 1 base at J, with 16 bases in the middle. Germline CDR1 MGHRA, CDR2 YSYEKL. The chain's CDR3 is CASSPAGPTFQETQYF. The CDR3 region has the DNA TGCGCCAGCAGCCCCGCGGGACCCACATTCCAAGAGACCCAGTACTTC.

V usage is TRBV7-7 and J usage is TRBJ2-2; D gene unclear. CDR1 and CDR2 from the germline V gene are SSHAT and FNYEAQ (reference sequence). V shed 4 bases and J shed 6 bases, with 9 bases lying between them. This CDR3 is built from 13 residues. The DNA of the CDR3 is TGTGCCAGCAGCTCCCGACACCCCGGGGAGCTGTTTTTT. Amino acids: CASSSRHPGELFF.

There are a few counts of this clone. The V gene is TRBV10-3, the J gene TRBJ2-3, with 14 bases matching TRBD2. There are 15 residues in the CDR3. With 10 bases clipped from V and 4 bases from J, the junction kept 7 bases outside the gene matches. Germline V lookup: CDR1 ENHRY, CDR2 SYGVKD. DNA of the CDR3: TGTGCCACCCGACTAGCGGGGGGGCTCGCAGATACGCAGTATTTT. This codes for CATRLAGGLADTQYF.

The J gene is TRBJ1-1, the V gene TRBV7-2; 8 nucleotides line up with TRBD1. This CDR3 spans 14 amino acids. Germline CDR1 is SGHTA and CDR2 is FQGNSA. J gave up 0 bases and V 5 bases, and 2 bases lay outside the gene matches. The CDR3 protein is CASSPQGVNTEAFF. As DNA, the CDR3 is TGTGCCAGCAGCCCACAGGGGGTGAACACTGAAGCTTTCTTT.

The rearrangement uses TRBV7-9 and TRBJ2-7, with D unclear. CDR1 is SEHNR and CDR2 is FQNEAQ in the germline V gene (reference sequence). Trimming pared 5 bases from V and 5 bases from J, leaving 10 bases between. The CDR3 spans 12 residues. CDR3 sequence: CASSRVVDEQYF. Written as DNA, the CDR3 is TGTGCCAGCAGCCGGGTGGTTGACGAGCAGTACTTC.

The chain recombines TRBV2 with TRBJ2-2; 9 bases agree with TRBD2. V gave up 7 bases and J gave up 7 bases; unmatched junction bases: 10. The germline gives CDR1 SNHLY, CDR2 FYNNEI. This CDR3 comprises 15 residues. The CDR3 here is CASNSGGGAGGELFF. The CDR3 DNA reads TGTGCCAGCAACTCCGGCGGGGGGGCTGGCGGGGAGCTGTTTTTT.

This clone was observed a handful of times. The chain is built from TRBV9 and TRBJ2-2; 11 bases line up with TRBD2. Germline V gene sequence: CDR1 SGDLS, CDR2 YYNGEE. The J segment lost 4 bases and the V segment lost 4 bases, leaving 6 bases of the junction unmatched. The CDR3 covers 16 residues. The CDR3 DNA sequence: TGTGCCAGCAGCCGACTAGCGGGGACAAGCACCGGGGAGCTGTTTTTT. It codes for CASSRLAGTSTGELFF.

The rearrangement uses TRBV23-1 and TRBJ1-2; perhaps TRBD1 as D (5 bases). TRBV23-1 is placed among ORFs of uncertain function. The V end was cut by 3 bases, the J end by 4 bases, with 24 bases between. This CDR3 has 18 amino acids. As DNA, the CDR3 is TGCGCCAGCAGTCATCGCCGGCAGGGTACCAAATTTTGCTATGGCTACACCTTC. Encoded protein: CASSHRRQGTKFCYGYTF.

The gene calls are TRBV29-1 and TRBJ1-5, with 9 bases that match TRBD1. Germline V gene lookup returns CDR1 SQVTM and CDR2 ANQGSEA. V dropped 5 bases and J dropped 4; count of bases not matched to a gene: 6. The CDR3 totals 14 residues. CDR3 DNA: TGCAGCGTTAAGACCGGGACAGGGAATCAGCCCCAGCATTTT. It translates to CSVKTGTGNQPQHF.

V is TRBV6-5 and J is TRBJ2-1; 10 nucleotides align to TRBD2. There are 15 residues in the CDR3. From germline, CDR1 is MNHEY and CDR2 SVGAGI. Losses at the gene ends were 6 bases for V and 6 bases for J; bases not matched to a gene: 8. CDR3: CASSSPTSGFNEQFF. Written as DNA, the CDR3 is TGTGCCAGCAGCTCCCCGACTAGCGGGTTCAATGAGCAGTTCTTC.

The chain is built from TRBV6-5 and TRBJ2-1, with D perhaps matching TRBD1 (6 bases). CDR3 length: 14 residues. The V gene's germline CDR1 is MNHEY and CDR2 SVGAGI. Trimming pared 6 bases from V and 5 bases from J, leaving 14 bases between. The CDR3 coding sequence is TGTGCCAGCAGCGCCCTTAGGGGGAACAATGAGCAGTTCTTC. It codes for CASSALRGNNEQFF.

V and J are TRBV2 and TRBJ1-6; D may be TRBD1 (6 bases). This CDR3 region has 14 residues. Germline V gives CDR1 SNHLY, CDR2 FYNNEI. The V and J ends lost 6 bases and 8 bases respectively, with 14 bases between them. CDR3 sequence: CASSLTGTYSPLHF. Here the CDR3 DNA reads TGTGCCAGCAGCCTAACAGGGACATATTCACCCCTCCACTTT.

The rearrangement joins TRBV18 to TRBJ2-2; no clear D gene. The V end lost 1 base, the J end lost 2 bases, and 8 bases lay between the germline ends. Germline loops: CDR1 KGHSH, CDR2 LQKENI. This CDR3 region has 15 residues. The CDR3 nucleotides are TGTGCCAGCTCACCACGCTCCAGAAACACCGGGGAGCTGTTTTTT. It yields the protein CASSPRSRNTGELFF.

This clone has just one count. The chain's CDR3 is CASRGTGTYGYTF. As DNA, the CDR3 is TGTGCCAGCAGGGGGACAGGGACCTATGGCTACACCTTC. This chain links TRBV6-5 with TRBJ1-2; 9 bases agree with TRBD1. The germline CDR1 and CDR2 sequences are MNHEY and SVGAGI. This CDR3 has 13 residues. The V segment lost 6 bases and the J segment 4 bases; nucleotides outside the gene matches: 3.

The chain employs TRBV28 and TRBJ2-1; 8 nucleotides agree with TRBD2. The V gene's germline CDR1 is MDHEN and CDR2 SYDVKM. J was trimmed by 4 bases and V by 4 bases; bases with no gene match: 9. CDR3 length: 16 amino acids. The CDR3 nucleotides read TGTGCCAGCAGTTCCCCGGGGGGGAATGGGTACAATGAGCAGTTCTTC. Encoded protein: CASSSPGGNGYNEQFF.

This clone was recorded a few times. The chain links TRBV7-2 to TRBJ2-7; 11 nucleotides agree with TRBD2. CDR1 is SGHTA, CDR2 FQGNSA, per germline. The CDR3 has 16 amino acids. Germline trimming cut 5 bases from V and 7 bases from J; bases unmatched to any gene: 13. The CDR3 DNA reads as TGTGCCAGCAGCCAAGGGAGGGCTAGCGGGGGGCATGAGCAGTACTTC. This translates into CASSQGRASGGHEQYF.

This chain uses TRBV14 with TRBJ1-2; D possibly corresponds to TRBD1 (5 bases). CDR3 length: 15 residues. The V end was cut by 3 bases, the J end by 1 base, with 12 bases between. CDR1 SGHDN and CDR2 FVKESK come from the germline V gene. In DNA, the CDR3 is TGTGCCAGCAGCCAGTTTGGACAAGTTAACTATGGCTACACCTTC. Translating gives CASSQFGQVNYGYTF.